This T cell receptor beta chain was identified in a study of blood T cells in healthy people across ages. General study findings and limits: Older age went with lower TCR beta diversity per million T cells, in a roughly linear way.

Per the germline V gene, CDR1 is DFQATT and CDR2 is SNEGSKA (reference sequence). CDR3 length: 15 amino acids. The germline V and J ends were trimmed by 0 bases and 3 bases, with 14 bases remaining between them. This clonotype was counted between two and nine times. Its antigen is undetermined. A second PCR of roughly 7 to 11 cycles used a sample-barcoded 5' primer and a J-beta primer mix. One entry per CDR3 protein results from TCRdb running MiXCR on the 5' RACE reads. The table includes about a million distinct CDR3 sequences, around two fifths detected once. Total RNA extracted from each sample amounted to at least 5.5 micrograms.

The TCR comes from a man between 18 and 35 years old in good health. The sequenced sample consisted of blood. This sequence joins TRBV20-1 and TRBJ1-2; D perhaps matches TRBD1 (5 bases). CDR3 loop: CSARDIAGTYYGYTF. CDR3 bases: TGCAGTGCTAGAGATATCGCAGGGACCTACTATGGCTACACCTTC.